This TCR beta chain was documented in a study of human T cells and chemical hapten exposure. Looking at the study overall: The scalp of each patient received a weekly diphenylcyclopropenone dose for the full roughly 24-week study. Variability of per-sample TCR yields stemmed mainly from small differences in pooled library volume.

TCRdb fed the RACE reads into MiXCR, producing one record per CDR3 protein. The top ten clones hold about 24% of a sample with fewer than 45,000 distinct CDR3 sequences, 4% of them seen once. The time point denotes: patch test 1, 2 weeks after DPC sensitization. Treatment described: therapeutic diphenylcyclopropenone sensitization with weekly scalp DPC. It was from unfractionated whole blood that total RNA was extracted. Study observations and caveats: The immune response of these alopecia patients might not match healthy individuals'. While controls formed fewer of them, expanded TCRs formed significantly more large CDR3 similarity clusters.

Trimming cost V 6 bases and J 2 bases, with 10 bases left between them. This CDR3 is 13 amino acids long. Many counts were recorded for this clonotype. No antigen is known for it. V usage is TRBV12-3 or TRBV12-4 and J usage is TRBJ1-1; no firm D call. This TCR was recovered from a man in his fifties with alopecia areata. Some clones in this sample may be carry-over from other donors' samples. Sequencing used whole blood, obtained in connection with sensitization to the hapten diphenylcyclopropenone (DPC). The chain's CDR3 is CASRFWENTEAFF. The CDR3 bases are TGTGCCAGCAGGTTTTGGGAAAACACTGAAGCTTTCTTT.